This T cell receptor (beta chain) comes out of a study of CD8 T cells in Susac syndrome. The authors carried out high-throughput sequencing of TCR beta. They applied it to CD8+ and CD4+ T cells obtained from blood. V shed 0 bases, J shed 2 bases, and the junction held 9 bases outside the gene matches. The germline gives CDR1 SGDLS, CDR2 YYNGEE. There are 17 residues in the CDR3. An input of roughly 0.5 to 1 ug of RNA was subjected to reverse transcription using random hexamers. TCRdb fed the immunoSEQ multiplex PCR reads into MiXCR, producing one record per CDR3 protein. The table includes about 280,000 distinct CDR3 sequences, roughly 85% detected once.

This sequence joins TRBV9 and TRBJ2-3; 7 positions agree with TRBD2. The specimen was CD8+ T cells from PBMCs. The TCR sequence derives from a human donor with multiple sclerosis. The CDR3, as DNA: TGTGCCAGCAGCGTAGAGAGGGGAGGGATCCTCACAGATACGCAGTATTTT. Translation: CASSVERGGILTDTQYF.